The 22 T cell receptor beta chains below all came from one sample that was sequenced in a study of blood T cell repertoires in COVID-19. Clones were read by immunoSEQ multiplex PCR, and TCRdb kept only the in-frame ones, dropping some. The sample includes over 150,000 clones, about 88% of them seen just once. The sample was PBMCs or T cells enriched from blood (not recorded which). These receptors originate from a woman in her 30s who had recovered from COVID-19.

This chain joins TRBV27 and TRBJ1-6; 7 nucleotides align to TRBD1. The germline CDR1 and CDR2 sequences are MNHEY and SMNVEV (reference sequence). The length of the CDR3 is 13 residues. V lost 7 bases to trimming and J lost 10 bases; unmatched junction nucleotides: 7. CDR3 loop: CASNTGARSPLHF. In DNA form, the CDR3 reads TGTGCCAGCAATACAGGGGCGCGATCACCCCTCCACTTT.

The chain links TRBV12-5 to TRBJ2-1, with 9 bases identical to TRBD1. The CDR3 runs to 16 residues. The germline V gene encodes CDR1 LGHNT and CDR2 FRNRAP. Germline trimming cut 0 bases from V and 5 bases from J; bases unmatched to any gene: 5. Here the CDR3 reads CASGLVLGTGNNEQFF. DNA for the CDR3: TGTGCTAGTGGTTTGGTACTCGGGACAGGGAACAATGAGCAGTTCTTC.

The chain uses TRBV4-2 and TRBJ2-5, with a tentative D call TRBD1 (5 bases). The CDR3 runs to 14 residues. Trimming left V 1 base short and J 2 bases short, with 8 bases between. Germline V gene sequence: CDR1 LGHNA, CDR2 YNFKEQ. In DNA, the CDR3 is TGTGCCAGCAGCCAAGGGACAACACAAGAGACCCAGTACTTC. This sequence encodes CASSQGTTQETQYF.

This chain links TRBV6-5 with TRBJ1-5, with D possibly TRBD1 on 6 matching bases. CDR1 and CDR2 from the germline V gene are MNHEY and SVGAGI. Trimming pared 6 bases from V and 10 bases from J, leaving 16 bases between. This CDR3 comprises 13 residues. The CDR3 DNA follows: TGTGCCAGCAGCCCAGGGGACCATAAACCCCAGCATTTT. Translating it yields CASSPGDHKPQHF.

The rearrangement uses TRBV11-2 and TRBJ2-3; 14 bases are a match to TRBD2. The V gene's germline CDR1 is SGHAT and CDR2 FQNNGV. The CDR3 loop spans 16 amino acids. V shed 4 bases, J shed 3 bases, and the junction held 3 bases outside the gene matches. The CDR3 protein is CASSSRLAGGTDTQYF. The DNA for the CDR3 is TGTGCCAGCAGCTCCCGACTAGCGGGGGGGACAGATACGCAGTATTTT.

This chain links TRBV28 with TRBJ2-3; D might be TRBD2 (5 bases). The CDR3 has 14 residues. Deletions cut 3 bases from V and 2 bases from J, with 9 bases between. The germline V gene has CDR1 MDHEN and CDR2 SYDVKM. The CDR3 sequence: CASSLGGPTDTQYF. The CDR3 DNA sequence: TGTGCCAGCAGTTTGGGCGGGCCCACAGATACGCAGTATTTT.

The chain links TRBV3-1 (or the pseudogene TRBV3-2) to TRBJ2-3; D is possibly TRBD2 (6 bases). V was pared by 4 bases and J by 9 bases, with 14 bases between. The CDR3 is 13 residues long. CDR1 LGHDT and CDR2 YNNKEL come from the germline V gene (reference sequence). The CDR3 sequence is CASSRDSPRTQYF. CDR3 coding DNA: TGTGCCAGCAGCCGGGACTCCCCGAGGACGCAGTATTTT.

This chain joins TRBV7-8 and TRBJ2-2, with 7 positions matching TRBD2. This CDR3 spans 14 amino acids. Germline V gene data show CDR1 as SGHVS and CDR2 as FQNEAQ. The V and J ends lost 1 base and 4 bases, in that order; junction bases with no gene match: 0. In nucleotides, the CDR3 is TGTGCCAGCAGCTTAGGGACTAGCACCGGGGAGCTGTTTTTT. This sequence encodes CASSLGTSTGELFF.

This clone is deemed medium-sized. The CDR3 DNA reads TGTGCCAGCAGCCCTAGGGGCCCAGATACGCAGTATTTT. Translation: CASSPRGPDTQYF. The V and J genes are TRBV7-9 and TRBJ2-3; TRBD1 might be the D (5 bases). Per the germline V gene, CDR1 is SEHNR and CDR2 is FQNEAQ (reference sequence). V gave up 5 bases and J gave up 4 bases, with 10 bases separating them. The CDR3 extends over 13 amino acids.

The chain recombines TRBV28 with TRBJ2-7; the D gene is possibly TRBD2 (6 bases). The germline V gene encodes CDR1 MDHEN and CDR2 SYDVKM. Trimming cost V 1 base and J 2 bases, with 18 bases left between them. The CDR3 is 17 residues long. Here the CDR3 DNA reads TGTGCCAGCAGTTTATTGCCAGGGACTTACCTGCCCTACGAGCAGTACTTC. Residues: CASSLLPGTYLPYEQYF.

This clone was seen more than once but under ten times. The rearrangement uses TRBV6-5 and TRBJ1-5, with D possibly being TRBD1 (6 bases). The V gene's germline CDR1 is MNHEY and CDR2 SVGAGI. The CDR3 is made up of 14 amino acids. V shed 6 bases and J shed 7 bases, with 16 bases lying between them. The CDR3 DNA follows: TGTGCCAGCAGAGTTCCGGGAGGGACACAGCCCCAGCATTTT. Translating it yields CASRVPGGTQPQHF.

V and J are TRBV19 and TRBJ1-6, with 12 bases that match TRBD1. The CDR3 loop spans 16 amino acids. Germline trimming cut 4 bases from V and 6 bases from J; bases unmatched to any gene: 4. Germline CDR1 is LNHDA and CDR2 is SQIVND (reference sequence). In DNA, the CDR3 is TGTGCCAGTAGTACGGGACAGGGGGCTTCTAATTCACCCCTCCACTTT. This translates into CASSTGQGASNSPLHF.

The CDR3, as DNA: TGTGCCACCGGAGAGGACAGGGTTCAGCCCCAGCATTTT. This gives the protein CATGEDRVQPQHF. V gene TRBV15 combines with J gene TRBJ1-5; 8 bases are a match to TRBD1. The germline CDR1 and CDR2 sequences are LNHNV and YYDKDF (reference sequence). This CDR3 spans 13 amino acids. Trimming cost V 8 bases and J 6 bases; bases outside gene matches: 6. Variable domain in full (rest from reference TRBV15 and TRBJ1-5): DAMVIQNPRYQVTQFGKPVTLSCSQTLNHNVMYWYQQKSSQAPKLLFHYYDKDFNNEADTPDNFQSRRPNTSFCFLDIRSPGLGDTAMYLCATGEDRVQPQHFGDGTRLSIL.

This chain links TRBV24-1 with TRBJ1-1, with TRBD1 identical over 9 bases. The germline V gene encodes CDR1 KGHDR and CDR2 SFDVKD. The V gene end was trimmed by 9 bases and the J gene end by 1 base; junction bases not matched to a gene: 5. This CDR3 spans 14 amino acids. The CDR3 loop reads CATGAGQGNTEAFF. The CDR3 DNA follows: TGTGCCACCGGCGCGGGACAGGGGAACACTGAAGCTTTCTTT.

The rearrangement links TRBV10-2 to TRBJ2-4; 7 nucleotides agree with TRBD1. The CDR3 runs 15 residues. The junction had 9 bases not matched to a gene; V was cut back by 3 bases and J by 7 bases. Germline assignment: CDR1 WSHSY and CDR2 SAAADI. The CDR3 DNA reads TGCGCCAGCAGTGACACAGGGGCAAATGGCAACATTCAGTACTTC. Amino acid sequence: CASSDTGANGNIQYF.

The gene calls are TRBV30 and TRBJ1-1; 7 bases are a match to TRBD1. V lost 5 bases to trimming and J lost 11 bases; unmatched junction nucleotides: 11. The CDR3 runs 12 residues. Germline V lookup: CDR1 GTSNPN, CDR2 SVGIG (reference sequence). CDR3 coding DNA: TGTGCCTGGGGGACAGCCTCCTTTGGGGCTTTCTTT. Its translation: CAWGTASFGAFF. The entire variable domain, with the rest obtained from reference TRBV30 and TRBJ1-1, is as follows: SQTIHQWPATLVQPVGSPLSLECTVEGTSNPNLYWYRQAAGRGLQLLFYSVGIGQISSEVPQNLSASRPQDRQFILSSKKLLLSDSGFYLCAWGTASFGAFFGQGTRLTVV.

Turning to this clone: Other DNA sequences of this sample code for an identical CDR3. The V gene is TRBV28, the J gene TRBJ1-2, with 10 bases fitting TRBD1. The V and J ends lost 5 bases and 7 bases, in that order; junction bases with no gene match: 1. CDR3 length: 12 residues. Germline lookup yields CDR1 MDHEN and CDR2 SYDVKM. The CDR3 sequence is CASSGTGAGYTF. The CDR3 bases are TGTGCCAGCAGTGGGACAGGGGCTGGCTACACCTTC.

This rearrangement joins TRBV5-6 to TRBJ2-3; 8 bases line up with TRBD2. V was pared by 4 bases and J by 3 bases, with 4 bases of the junction left unmatched. The germline V gene has CDR1 SGHDT and CDR2 YYEEEE. This CDR3 has 14 residues. The CDR3 bases are TGTGCCAGCAGCCCCTCTAGCGGGACAGATACGCAGTATTTT. Protein: CASSPSSGTDTQYF.

The chain combines TRBV29-1 with TRBJ2-3; 14 nucleotides match TRBD2. The germline gives CDR1 SQVTM, CDR2 ANQGSEA. The CDR3 has 16 residues. V lost 5 bases, J lost 3 bases, and 7 bases stayed unmatched. CDR3 sequence: CSVSGLAGALTDTQYF. The CDR3 DNA reads TGCAGCGTTTCGGGACTAGCGGGAGCCTTGACAGATACGCAGTATTTT.

This clone was counted between two and nine times. This chain links TRBV5-6 with TRBJ1-2; D gene uncertain. CDR3 length: 12 residues. V lost 1 base and J 7 bases, leaving 8 bases between the germline ends. In germline, CDR1 is SGHDT, CDR2 YYEEEE. CDR3 protein: CASSLPRSGYTF. In nucleotides, the CDR3 is TGTGCCAGCAGCTTGCCCAGGTCTGGCTACACCTTC.

This clone has only one observation. The V and J genes are TRBV9 and TRBJ2-3; 9 bases fit TRBD1. Germline CDR1 is SGDLS and CDR2 is YYNGEE. V lost 2 bases, J lost 3 bases, and 4 bases stayed unmatched. The CDR3 runs 15 residues. CDR3 sequence reads: CASSVTGTGTDTQYF. The CDR3 DNA is TGTGCCAGCAGCGTGACAGGGACAGGGACAGATACGCAGTATTTT.

This chain uses TRBV29-1 with TRBJ2-2, with 9 bases identical to TRBD1. Germline values: CDR1 SQVTM, CDR2 ANQGSEA. The ends lost 6 bases at V and 6 bases at J; junction bases unmatched: 14. The CDR3 runs 16 residues. CDR3 bases: TGCAGCGTCTATAGAGGGGGGGACAGGGTACCCGGGGAGCTGTTTTTT. Translating it yields CSVYRGGDRVPGELFF.